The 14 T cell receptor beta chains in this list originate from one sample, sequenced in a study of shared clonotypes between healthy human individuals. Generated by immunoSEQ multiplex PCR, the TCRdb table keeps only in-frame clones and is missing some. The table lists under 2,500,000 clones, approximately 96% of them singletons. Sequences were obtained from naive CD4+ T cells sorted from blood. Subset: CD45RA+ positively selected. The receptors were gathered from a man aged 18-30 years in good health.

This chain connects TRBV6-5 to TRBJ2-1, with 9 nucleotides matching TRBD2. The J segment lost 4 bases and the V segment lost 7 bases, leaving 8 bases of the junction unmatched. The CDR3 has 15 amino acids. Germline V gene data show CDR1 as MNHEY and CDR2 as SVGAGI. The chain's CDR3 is CASTTSGGSYNEQFF. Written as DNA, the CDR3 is TGTGCCAGCACCACAAGCGGGGGGTCATACAATGAGCAGTTCTTC.

The CDR3 loop reads CASGLGALGFGEKLFF. Here the CDR3 DNA reads TGTGCTAGTGGTTTGGGGGCTCTAGGCTTTGGGGAAAAACTGTTTTTT. V and J are TRBV12-5 and TRBJ1-4; D remains ambiguous. Germline-derived CDR1 and CDR2 are LGHNT and FRNRAP. The V end lost 1 base, the J end lost 8 bases, and 17 bases lay between the germline ends. The CDR3 runs 16 residues.

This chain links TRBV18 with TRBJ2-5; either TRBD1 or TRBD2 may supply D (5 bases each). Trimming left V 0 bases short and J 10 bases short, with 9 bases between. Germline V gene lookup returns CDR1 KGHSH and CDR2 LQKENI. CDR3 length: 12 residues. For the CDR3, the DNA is TGTGCCAGCTCACCACCTGGGGGAGACCAGTACTTC. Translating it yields CASSPPGGDQYF.

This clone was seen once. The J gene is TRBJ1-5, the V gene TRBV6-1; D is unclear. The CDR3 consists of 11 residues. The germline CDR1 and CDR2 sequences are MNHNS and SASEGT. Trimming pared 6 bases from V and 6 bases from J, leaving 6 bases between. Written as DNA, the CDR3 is TGTGCCAGCAGCCAAGGTCAGCCCCAGCATTTT. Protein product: CASSQGQPQHF.

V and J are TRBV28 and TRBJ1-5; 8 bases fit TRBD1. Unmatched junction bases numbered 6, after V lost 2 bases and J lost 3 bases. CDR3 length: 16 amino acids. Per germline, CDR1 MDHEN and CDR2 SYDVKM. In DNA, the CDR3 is TGTGCCAGCAGTTTAGGGAGACAGGGGCTCAATCAGCCCCAGCATTTT. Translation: CASSLGRQGLNQPQHF.

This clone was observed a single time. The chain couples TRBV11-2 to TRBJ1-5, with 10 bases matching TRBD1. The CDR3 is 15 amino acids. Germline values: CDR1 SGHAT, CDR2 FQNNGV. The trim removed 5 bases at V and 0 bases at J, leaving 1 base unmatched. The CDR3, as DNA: TGTGCCAGCAGCCGGGACAGGGGTAGCAATCAGCCCCAGCATTTT. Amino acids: CASSRDRGSNQPQHF. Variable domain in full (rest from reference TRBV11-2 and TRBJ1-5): EAGVAQSPRYKIIEKRQSVAFWCNPISGHATLYWYQQILGQGPKLLIQFQNNGVVDDSQLPKDRFSAERLKGVDSTLKIQPAKLEDSAVYLCASSRDRGSNQPQHFGDGTRLSIL.

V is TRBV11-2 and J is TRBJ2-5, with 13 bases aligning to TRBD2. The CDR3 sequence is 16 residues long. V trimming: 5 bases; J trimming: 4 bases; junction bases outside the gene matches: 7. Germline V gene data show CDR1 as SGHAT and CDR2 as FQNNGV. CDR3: CASSQGLAGVLETQYF. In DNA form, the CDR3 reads TGTGCCAGCAGCCAAGGACTAGCGGGAGTCCTAGAGACCCAGTACTTC.

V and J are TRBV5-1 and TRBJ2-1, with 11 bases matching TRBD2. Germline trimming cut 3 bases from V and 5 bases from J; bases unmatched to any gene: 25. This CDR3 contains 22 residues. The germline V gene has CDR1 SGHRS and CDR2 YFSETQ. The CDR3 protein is CASSYDPRGQWLAGGHDNEQFF. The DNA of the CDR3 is TGCGCCAGCAGCTATGACCCCCGGGGGCAATGGCTAGCGGGGGGACACGACAATGAGCAGTTCTTC.

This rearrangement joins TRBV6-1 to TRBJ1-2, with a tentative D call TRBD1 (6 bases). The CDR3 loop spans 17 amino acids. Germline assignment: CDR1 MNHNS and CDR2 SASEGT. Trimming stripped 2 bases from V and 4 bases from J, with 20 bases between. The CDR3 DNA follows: TGTGCCAGCAGTGAACGATCCGGGGGCCCCATTGGCTATGGCTACACCTTC. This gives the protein CASSERSGGPIGYGYTF.

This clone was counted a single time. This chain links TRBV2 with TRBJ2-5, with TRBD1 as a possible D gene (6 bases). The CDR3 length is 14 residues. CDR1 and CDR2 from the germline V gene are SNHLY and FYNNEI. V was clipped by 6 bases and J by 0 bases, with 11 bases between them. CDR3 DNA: TGTGCCAGCAGCAGGAGACAGGACCAAGAGACCCAGTACTTC. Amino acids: CASSRRQDQETQYF.

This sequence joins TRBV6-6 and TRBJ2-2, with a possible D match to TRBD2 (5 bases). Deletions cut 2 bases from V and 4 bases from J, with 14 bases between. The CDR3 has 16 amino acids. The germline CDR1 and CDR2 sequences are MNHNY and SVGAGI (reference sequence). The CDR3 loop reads CASSYNRGVGTGELFF. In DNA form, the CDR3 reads TGTGCCAGCAGTTACAACCGGGGAGTAGGCACCGGGGAGCTGTTTTTT.

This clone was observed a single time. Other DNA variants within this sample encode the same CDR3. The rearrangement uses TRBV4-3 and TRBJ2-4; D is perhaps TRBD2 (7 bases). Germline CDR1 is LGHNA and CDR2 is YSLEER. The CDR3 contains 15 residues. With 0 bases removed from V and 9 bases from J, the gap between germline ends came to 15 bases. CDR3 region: CASSQDLGGGGIQYF. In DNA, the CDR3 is TGCGCCAGCAGCCAAGATCTAGGGGGAGGGGGCATTCAGTACTTC.

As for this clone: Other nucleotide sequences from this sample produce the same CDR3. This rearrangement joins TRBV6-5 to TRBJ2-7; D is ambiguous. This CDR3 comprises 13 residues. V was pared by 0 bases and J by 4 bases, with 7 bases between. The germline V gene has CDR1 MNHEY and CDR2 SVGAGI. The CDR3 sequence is CASSYSLGYEQYF. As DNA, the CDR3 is TGTGCCAGCAGTTACTCGCTAGGTTACGAGCAGTACTTC.

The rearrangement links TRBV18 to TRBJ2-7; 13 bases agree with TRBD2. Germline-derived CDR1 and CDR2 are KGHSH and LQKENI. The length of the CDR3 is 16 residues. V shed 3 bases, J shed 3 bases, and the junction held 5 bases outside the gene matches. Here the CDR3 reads CASSPGLAGDFYEQYF. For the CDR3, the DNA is TGTGCCAGCTCACCCGGACTAGCGGGGGATTTCTACGAGCAGTACTTC.